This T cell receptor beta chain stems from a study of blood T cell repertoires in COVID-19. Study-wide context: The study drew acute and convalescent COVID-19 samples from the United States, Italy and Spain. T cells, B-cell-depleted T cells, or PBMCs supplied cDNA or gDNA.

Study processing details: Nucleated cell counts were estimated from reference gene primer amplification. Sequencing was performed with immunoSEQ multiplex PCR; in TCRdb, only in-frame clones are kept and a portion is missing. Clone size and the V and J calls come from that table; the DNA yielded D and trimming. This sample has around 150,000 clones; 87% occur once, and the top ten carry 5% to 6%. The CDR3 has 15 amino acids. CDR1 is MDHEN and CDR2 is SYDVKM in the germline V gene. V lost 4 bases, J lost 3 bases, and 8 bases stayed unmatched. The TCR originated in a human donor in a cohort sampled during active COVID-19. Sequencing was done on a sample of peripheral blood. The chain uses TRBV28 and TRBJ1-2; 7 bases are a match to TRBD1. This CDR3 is CASSSSRGQHYGYTF. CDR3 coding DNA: TGTGCCAGCAGTTCCTCCAGGGGACAGCACTATGGCTACACCTTC.